This T cell receptor (beta chain) was sequenced for a study of PD-1 blockade in classical Hodgkin lymphoma (dated by TCRdb to 2018 to 2021). In the study overall: Nivolumab dosing was 3 mg/kg intravenously every 2 weeks, continuing until either disease progression or unacceptable toxicity. To define a peripheral blood immune signature of response to PD-1 blockade in classical Hodgkin lymphoma, the study combined TCR beta sequencing with CyTOF.

Study-wide conclusions, independent of this receptor: Lower diversity was seen in patients whose nivolumab began less than 1 year after ASCT, and these patients were left out of later analyses so that immune reconstitution would not confound the results. Baseline TCR diversity was reported as lower in newly diagnosed patients than in healthy donors, and lower still in relapsed/refractory patients. A significant rise by C4D1 was seen in CD4+ but not CD8+ TCR diversity (p=0.0027 vs p=0.16), with the rise being most apparent in complete responders (p=0.02). Trial patients with a complete response had baseline diversity similar to that of newly diagnosed patients, while partial responders and progressors had significantly lower diversity. The study was restricted to a single clinical trial cohort, and the causes of repertoire differences, possibly disease activity or prior therapy, were left undefined.

Germline trimming amounts to 5 bases on V and 6 bases on J, with 5 as the count of junction bases outside the gene matches. The CDR3 goes from the cysteine to the phenylalanine over 13 residues. The entry retains the CDR3 DNA only, 39 bases that are in frame from base 1. CDR1 and CDR2 (MNHEY, SVGAGI) derive from the germline V gene. Reading the label with the study, this specimen's time point is: cycle 4 day 1 (C4D1), after about 6 weeks of nivolumab. Every trial patient had relapsed after autologous stem cell transplantation, and cohorts A, B and C differed in prior brentuximab vedotin exposure. The trial cohort was composed of about 60 patients with relapsed/refractory classical Hodgkin lymphoma, for whom complete response, partial response or progressive disease was recorded as best overall response. In the multi-cohort phase II CheckMate 205 trial, trial patients received single-agent nivolumab. An independent review committee assessed best overall response using the 2007 International Working Group response criteria. Trial PBMCs were collected just before the start of nivolumab (C1D1) and during therapy at cycle 2 day 1 and cycle 4 day 1. After peripheral blood was drawn into 8 mL Vacutainer Cell Preparation Tubes, PBMCs were isolated by centrifugation and then cryopreserved.

Turning to this clone: Its antigen is unknown. It has no much larger one-base neighbor in the sample; base qualities were not kept.

Genomic DNA was extracted with the Qiagen DNeasy kit from unsorted PBMCs and from negatively selected CD4+ and CD8+ fractions. Amplification of TCR beta CDR3 regions was done by immunoSEQ multiplex PCR with primers that anneal to V and J segments. A synthetic immune receptor repertoire was used to minimize amplification bias, and any residual bias was removed computationally once sequencing was done. As for the authors' bioinformatics: Custom Python scripts were used to quantify repertoire diversity as the Shannon entropy index. Unsorted, CD4+ and CD8+ repertoires were examined separately, except in combined analyses, for which CD4+ and CD8+ sequences were merged in silico. A clone was considered expanded if an increase in frequency of at least 2-fold after treatment relative to C1D1 was found, and a pseudocount of 0.5 was applied to clones undetected at baseline. Singleton clones were defined as clones with 0 or 1 copy at C1D1, and non-singleton clones were defined as clones with 2 or more copies. Clones expanded in unsorted samples were assigned a CD4+, CD8+ or unknown annotation through matching of protein sequences in sorted samples from the same patient. Wilcoxon tests on paired samples were used to test changes in diversity from C1D1 to C4D1. TCRdb carries this immuneACCESS record with in-frame sequences only. Its versions omit some clonotypes, under half of them owing to an unresolved V gene in the studies checked, with the rest unexplained. V, J and clone size were drawn from that table, and D and trimming were deduced from the DNA. This sample holds more than 95,000 clones; approximately 89% were observed only once. Around 20% of the sample is held by the ten biggest clonotypes.

The V and J genes are TRBV6-5 and TRBJ1-1, with TRBD1 matching 8 junction bases. This material consisted of peripheral blood mononuclear cells (PBMCs), taken before the fourth cycle of nivolumab. The origin of this receptor is a human donor with classical Hodgkin lymphoma. The nucleotides read TGTGCCAGCAGTCCACAGGGGGGATCTGAAGCTTTCTTT. This gives the protein CASSPQGGSEAFF.